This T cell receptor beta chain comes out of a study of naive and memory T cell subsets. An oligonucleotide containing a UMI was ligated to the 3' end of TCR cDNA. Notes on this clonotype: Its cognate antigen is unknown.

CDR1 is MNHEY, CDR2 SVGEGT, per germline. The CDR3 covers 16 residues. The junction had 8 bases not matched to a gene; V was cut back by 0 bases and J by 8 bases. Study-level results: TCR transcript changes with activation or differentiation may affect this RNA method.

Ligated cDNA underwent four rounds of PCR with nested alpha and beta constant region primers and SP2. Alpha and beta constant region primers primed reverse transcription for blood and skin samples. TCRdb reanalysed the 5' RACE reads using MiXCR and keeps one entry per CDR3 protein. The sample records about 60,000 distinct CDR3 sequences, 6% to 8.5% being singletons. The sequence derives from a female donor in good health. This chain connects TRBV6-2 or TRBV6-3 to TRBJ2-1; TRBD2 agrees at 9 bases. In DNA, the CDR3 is TGTGCCAGCAGTTACTCGAGGCGGGGGGGCCACGATGAGCAGTTCTTC. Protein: CASSYSRRGGHDEQFF.